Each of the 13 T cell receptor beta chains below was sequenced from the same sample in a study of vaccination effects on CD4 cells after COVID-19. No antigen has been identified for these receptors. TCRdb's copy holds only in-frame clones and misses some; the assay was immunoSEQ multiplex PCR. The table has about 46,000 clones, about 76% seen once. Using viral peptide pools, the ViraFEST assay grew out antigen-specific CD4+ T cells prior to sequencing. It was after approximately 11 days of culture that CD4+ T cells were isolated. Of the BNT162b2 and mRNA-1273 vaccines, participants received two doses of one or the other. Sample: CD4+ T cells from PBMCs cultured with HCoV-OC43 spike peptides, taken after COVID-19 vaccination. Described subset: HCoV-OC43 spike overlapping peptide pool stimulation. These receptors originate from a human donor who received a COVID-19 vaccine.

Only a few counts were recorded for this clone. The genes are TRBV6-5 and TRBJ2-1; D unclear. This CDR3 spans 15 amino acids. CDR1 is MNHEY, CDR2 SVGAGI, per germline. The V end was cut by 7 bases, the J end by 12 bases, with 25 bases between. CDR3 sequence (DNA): TGTGCCAGCACTCCCGCCGGCAGGAAAGCCGCAGGGCAGTTCTTC. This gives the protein CASTPAGRKAAGQFF.

CDR3 residues: CASTGQHLENSPLHF. CDR3 coding DNA: TGTGCCAGCACGGGACAGCATTTAGAGAATTCACCCCTCCACTTT. The V and J genes are TRBV18 and TRBJ1-6; TRBD1 matches at 7 bases. V trimming: 8 bases; J trimming: 7 bases; junction bases outside the gene matches: 11. CDR1 and CDR2 from the germline V gene are KGHSH and LQKENI. The CDR3 spans 15 residues. The full variable domain, rest sourced from reference TRBV18 and TRBJ1-6, is NAGVMQNPRHLVRRRGQEARLRCSPMKGHSHVYWYRQLPEEGLKFMVYLQKENIIDESGMPKERFSAEFPKEGPSILRIQQVVRGDSAAYFCASTGQHLENSPLHFGNGTRLTVT.

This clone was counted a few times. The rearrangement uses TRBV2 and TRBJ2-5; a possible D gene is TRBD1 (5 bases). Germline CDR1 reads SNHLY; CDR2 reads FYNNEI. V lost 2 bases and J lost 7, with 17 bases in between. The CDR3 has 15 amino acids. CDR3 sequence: CASSESGRESGTQYF. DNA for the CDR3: TGTGCCAGCAGTGAAAGTGGCAGGGAATCGGGGACCCAGTACTTC.

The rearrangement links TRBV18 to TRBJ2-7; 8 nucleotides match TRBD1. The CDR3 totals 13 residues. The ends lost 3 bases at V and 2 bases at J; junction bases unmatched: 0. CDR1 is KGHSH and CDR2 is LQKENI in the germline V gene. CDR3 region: CASSPRGPYEQYF. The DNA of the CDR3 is TGTGCCAGCTCACCCAGGGGGCCCTACGAGCAGTACTTC.

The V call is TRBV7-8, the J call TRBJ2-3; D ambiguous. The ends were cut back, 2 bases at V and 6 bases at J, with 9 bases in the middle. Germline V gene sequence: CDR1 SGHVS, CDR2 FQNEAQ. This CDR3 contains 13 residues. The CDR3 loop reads CASSLSYSDTQYF. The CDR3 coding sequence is TGTGCCAGCAGCTTAAGTTACAGTGATACGCAGTATTTT.

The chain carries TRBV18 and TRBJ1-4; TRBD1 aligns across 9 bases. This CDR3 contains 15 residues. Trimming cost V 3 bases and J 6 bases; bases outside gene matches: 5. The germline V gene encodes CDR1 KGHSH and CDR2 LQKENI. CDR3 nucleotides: TGTGCCAGCTCACCCGTTCGGGACAGGGATGAAAAACTGTTTTTT. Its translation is CASSPVRDRDEKLFF.

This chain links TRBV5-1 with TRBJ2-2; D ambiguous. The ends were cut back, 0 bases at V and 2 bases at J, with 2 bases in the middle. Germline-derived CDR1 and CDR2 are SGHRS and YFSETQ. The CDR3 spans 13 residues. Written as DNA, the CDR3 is TGCGCCAGCAGCTTGGACAACACCGGGGAGCTGTTTTTT. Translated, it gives CASSLDNTGELFF.

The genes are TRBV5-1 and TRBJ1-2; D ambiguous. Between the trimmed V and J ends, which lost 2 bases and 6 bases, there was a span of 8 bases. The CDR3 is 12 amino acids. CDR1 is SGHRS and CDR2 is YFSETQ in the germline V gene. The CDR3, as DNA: TGCGCCAGCAGCTTTAATGGGGATGGCTACACCTTC. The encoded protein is CASSFNGDGYTF.

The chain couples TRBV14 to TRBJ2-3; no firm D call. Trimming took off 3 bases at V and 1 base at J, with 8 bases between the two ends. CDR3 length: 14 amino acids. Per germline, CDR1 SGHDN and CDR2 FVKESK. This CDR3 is CASSQMLGTDTQYF. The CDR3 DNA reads TGTGCCAGCAGCCAGATGTTGGGCACAGATACGCAGTATTTT.

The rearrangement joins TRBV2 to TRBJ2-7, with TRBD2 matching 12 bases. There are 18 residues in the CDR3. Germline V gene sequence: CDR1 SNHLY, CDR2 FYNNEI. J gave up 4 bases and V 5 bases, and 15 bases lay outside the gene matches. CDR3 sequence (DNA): TGTGCCAGCAGTCCAAACCTTTTGACTAGCGGGAGTGGTTACGAGCAGTACTTC. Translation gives CASSPNLLTSGSGYEQYF.

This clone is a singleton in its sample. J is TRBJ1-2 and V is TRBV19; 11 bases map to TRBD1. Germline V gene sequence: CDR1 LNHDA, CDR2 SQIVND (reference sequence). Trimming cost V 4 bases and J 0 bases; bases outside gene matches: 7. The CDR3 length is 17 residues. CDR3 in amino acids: CASSNRDRGIPNYGYTF. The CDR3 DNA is TGTGCCAGTAGTAACCGGGACAGGGGGATTCCTAACTATGGCTACACCTTC.

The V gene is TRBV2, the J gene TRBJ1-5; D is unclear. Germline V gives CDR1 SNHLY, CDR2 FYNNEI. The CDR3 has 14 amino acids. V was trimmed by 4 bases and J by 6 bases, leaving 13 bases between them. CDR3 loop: CASSGGREPQPQHF. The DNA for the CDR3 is TGTGCCAGCAGTGGAGGGCGGGAACCTCAGCCCCAGCATTTT.

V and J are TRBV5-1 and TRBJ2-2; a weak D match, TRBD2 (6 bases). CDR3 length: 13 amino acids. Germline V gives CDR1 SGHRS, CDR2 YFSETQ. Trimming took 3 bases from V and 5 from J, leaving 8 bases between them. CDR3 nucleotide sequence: TGCGCCAGCAGCTCCGGGGGTACCGGGGAGCTGTTTTTT. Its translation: CASSSGGTGELFF.